This is a list of T cell receptor beta chains from one sample in a study of human T cells and chemical hapten exposure. TCRdb re-analysed the RACE reads in MiXCR, keeping a single row per CDR3 protein. The table lists 85,000 or so distinct CDR3 sequences, approximately 10% of them singletons. Source: whole blood, taken in connection with sensitization to the hapten diphenylcyclopropenone (DPC). The source of these receptors is a man aged 18 to 30 with alopecia areata. Some clones in this sample may be carry-over from other donors' samples. CDR3s include the opening cysteine and the closing phenylalanine or tryptophan. D genes are given only for firm matches. Rows may omit the clone size; those that give it use once, few, many or a size class.

size,J,D,V,CDR3,DNA
many,TRBJ2-3,TRBD2,TRBV5-1,CASSSGTRFRTDTQYF,TGCGCCAGCAGCTCCGGGACTAGGTTCCGCACAGATACGCAGTATTTT
few,TRBJ2-4,NA,TRBV7-2,CASSFPSVTKNIQYF,TGTGCCAGCAGCTTCCCCTCGGTGACCAAAAACATTCAGTACTTC
NA,TRBJ1-1,NA,TRBV14,CASSHPRGENTEAFF,TGTGCCAGCAGCCACCCTCGAGGGGAGAACACTGAAGCTTTCTTT
many,TRBJ1-2,NA,TRBV20-1,CSAREIGSAGGYTF,TGCAGTGCTAGGGAGATAGGATCAGCTGGCGGCTACACCTTC
many,TRBJ2-3,NA,TRBV20-1,CSARAEAGSDTQYF,TGCAGTGCTAGAGCGGAAGCAGGATCAGATACGCAGTATTTT
many,TRBJ1-6,NA,TRBV18,CASSPTGTNSPLHF,TGTGCCAGCTCACCAACAGGGACGAATTCACCCCTCCACTTT
many,TRBJ1-5,TRBD1,TRBV28,CASKTGGEIYQPQHF,TGTGCCAGCAAGACAGGGGGCGAGATCTATCAGCCCCAGCATTTT
many,TRBJ1-3,NA,TRBV20-1,CSADAGGSAGNTIYF,TGCAGTGCTGACGCCGGGGGGTCGGCTGGAAACACCATATATTTT
few,TRBJ1-1,NA,TRBV7-3,CASRARGHTEAFF,TGTGCCAGCAGGGCGCGGGGTCACACTGAAGCTTTCTTT
many,TRBJ2-2,NA,TRBV7-6,CASSLSRGGTGELFF,TGTGCCAGCAGCCTCAGCAGGGGGGGCACCGGGGAGCTGTTTTTT
NA,TRBJ1-3,NA,TRBV28,CASSFGHHTIYF,TGTGCCAGCAGTTTTGGCCACCACACCATATATTTT
many,TRBJ1-2,NA,TRBV5-1,CASSAHAGERNYGYTF,TGCGCCAGCAGCGCACATGCAGGGGAGCGCAACTATGGCTACACCTTC
NA,TRBJ2-7,NA,TRBV6-5,CASSYSPGLNEQYF,TGTGCCAGCAGTTACTCGCCGGGTCTCAACGAGCAGTACTTC
NA,TRBJ2-2,NA,TRBV9,CASSVAVSESNTGELFF,TGTGCCAGCAGCGTAGCGGTTTCAGAAAGTAACACCGGGGAGCTGTTTTTT
NA,TRBJ2-1,NA,TRBV12-3/TRBV12-4,CASSFGGEQFF,TGTGCCAGCAGTTTCGGTGGTGAGCAGTTCTTC
many,TRBJ2-1,TRBD1,TRBV20-1,CSARDPTGGMNEQFF,TGCAGTGCTAGAGATCCAACAGGGGGTATGAATGAGCAGTTCTTC
NA,TRBJ1-1,TRBD1,TRBV29-1,CSVERQGASTEAFF,TGCAGCGTTGAACGACAGGGGGCTAGCACTGAAGCTTTCTTT
many,TRBJ2-7,TRBD1,TRBV28,CASSPDYDRVREQYF,TGTGCCAGCAGCCCCGATTACGACAGGGTGCGCGAGCAGTACTTC
few,TRBJ2-1,NA,TRBV3-1,CASSQDPWSSYNEQFF,TGTGCCAGCAGCCAAGACCCCTGGAGCTCCTACAATGAGCAGTTCTTC
many,TRBJ1-6,NA,TRBV7-3,CASSLIPQGGRRTSPLHF,TGTGCCAGCAGCTTAATTCCGCAGGGAGGCAGGAGAACCTCACCCCTCCACTTT
many,TRBJ1-1,NA,TRBV7-9,CASRLQGRGNTEAFF,TGTGCCAGCAGACTCCAAGGACGGGGGAACACTGAAGCTTTCTTT
few,TRBJ2-7,NA,TRBV28,CASSVAGYLSTGEQYF,TGTGCCAGCAGTGTGGCAGGGTACCTCTCTACGGGCGAGCAGTACTTC
NA,TRBJ2-7,TRBD1,TRBV28,CASSPDRVAYEQYF,TGTGCCAGCAGTCCGGACAGGGTGGCCTACGAGCAGTACTTC
many,TRBJ2-2,NA,TRBV4-3,CASSQNTAEATGELFF,TGCGCCAGCAGCCAAAACACCGCTGAAGCCACCGGGGAGCTGTTTTTT
few,TRBJ2-5,NA,TRBV10-1,CASSESGSRETQYF,TGCGCCAGCAGTGAGTCCGGTAGCCGAGAGACCCAGTACTTC
NA,TRBJ1-1,NA,TRBV28,CASSLPPGQNTEAFF,TGTGCCAGCAGTCTACCCCCGGGGCAGAACACTGAAGCTTTCTTT
many,TRBJ2-7,NA,TRBV29-1,CSVQQGLEQYF,TGCAGCGTACAACAGGGTCTGGAGCAGTACTTC
many,TRBJ1-1,TRBD1,TRBV27,CASSKGAGTEAFF,TGTGCCAGCAGTAAGGGGGCCGGCACTGAAGCTTTCTTT
few,TRBJ1-1,TRBD1,TRBV7-2,CASTIPGQGYPEAFF,TGTGCCAGCACCATCCCGGGACAGGGGTATCCTGAAGCTTTCTTT
NA,TRBJ1-5,NA,TRBV19,CASSTGPDNQPQHF,TGTGCCAGTAGTACGGGACCCGACAATCAGCCCCAGCATTTT
many,TRBJ2-3,TRBD2,TRBV7-3,CASSSLAGYADTQYF,TGTGCCAGCAGCTCACTAGCGGGGTATGCAGATACGCAGTATTTT
few,TRBJ2-2,NA,TRBV6-2/TRBV6-3,CASSYRGENTGELFF,TGTGCCAGCAGTTACAGGGGTGAAAACACCGGGGAGCTGTTTTTT
NA,TRBJ2-5,NA,TRBV21-1,CASSKVHGQARAHPETQYF,TGTGCCAGCAGCAAAGTCCACGGGCAAGCCCGGGCCCACCCAGAGACCCAGTACTTC
many,TRBJ1-5,NA,TRBV7-8,CASSLFGANFNQPQHF,TGTGCCAGCAGCTTATTTGGGGCGAACTTCAATCAGCCCCAGCATTTT
NA,TRBJ1-1,NA,TRBV7-2,CASSQQGLTEAFF,TGTGCCAGCAGTCAGCAGGGGTTGACTGAAGCTTTCTTT
NA,TRBJ1-1,TRBD1,TRBV4-3,CASSQVHRGNTEAFF,TGCGCCAGCAGCCAAGTGCACAGGGGGAACACTGAAGCTTTCTTT
NA,TRBJ2-2,TRBD1,TRBV29-1,CSAPGQGSGELFF,TGCAGCGCACCGGGACAGGGGTCCGGGGAGCTGTTTTTT
many,TRBJ2-7,NA,TRBV20-1,CSVPASSYEQYF,TGCAGTGTCCCAGCGAGCTCCTACGAGCAGTACTTC
NA,TRBJ1-2,NA,TRBV21-1,CASSNRTRRGYGYTF,TGTGCCAGCAGCAATAGGACACGCCGAGGATATGGCTACACCTTC
few,TRBJ1-5,TRBD1,TRBV6-5,CASSEGQGAYGDQPQHF,TGTGCCAGCAGTGAAGGACAGGGGGCTTATGGGGATCAGCCCCAGCATTTT
many,TRBJ1-1,NA,TRBV27,CASSLTITGTSEAFF,TGTGCCAGCAGTTTAACTATAACCGGGACAAGTGAAGCTTTCTTT
NA,TRBJ1-3,NA,TRBV7-9,CASKGSSGNTIYF,TGTGCCAGCAAAGGTAGCTCTGGAAACACCATATATTTT
many,TRBJ1-1,NA,TRBV6-5,CASSGLGSMNTEAFF,TGTGCCAGCAGTGGGCTGGGGAGCATGAACACTGAAGCTTTCTTT
few,TRBJ1-3,NA,TRBV4-1,CASSQDSPSLSRYSGNTIYF,TGCGCCAGCAGCCAGGACTCACCCTCCCTTAGTCGGTACTCTGGAAACACCATATATTTT
NA,TRBJ1-1,NA,TRBV29-1,CSVESSNTEAFF,TGCAGCGTTGAATCCTCCAACACTGAAGCTTTCTTT
many,TRBJ2-3,NA,TRBV7-9,CASSRAPDTQYF,TGTGCCAGCAGCCGAGCTCCAGATACGCAGTATTTT
many,TRBJ1-2,NA,TRBV19,CASLDTPSRYTF,TGTGCCAGCCTCGACACCCCTAGTCGCTACACCTTC
NA,TRBJ2-7,NA,TRBV6-2/TRBV6-3,CASSYSTEYEQYF,TGTGCCAGCAGTTACTCGACAGAGTACGAGCAGTACTTC
NA,TRBJ1-6,TRBD1,TRBV12-3/TRBV12-4,CASSLGQGRTPLHF,TGTGCCAGCAGTTTAGGACAGGGGCGGACACCCCTCCACTTT
many,TRBJ1-1,NA,TRBV10-3,CAITRQANTEAFF,TGTGCCATCACCAGACAGGCGAACACTGAAGCTTTCTTT
NA,TRBJ1-5,TRBD1,TRBV19,CTSSERTGEYNQPQHF,TGTACCAGTAGTGAAAGGACAGGGGAGTACAATCAGCCCCAGCATTTT
few,TRBJ2-1,NA,TRBV4-1,CASSQDREYNEQFF,TGCGCCAGCAGCCAAGATAGGGAATACAATGAGCAGTTCTTC
NA,TRBJ2-5,NA,TRBV6-2/TRBV6-3,CASTQTQRGQETQYF,TGTGCCAGCACCCAAACCCAGAGGGGGCAAGAGACCCAGTACTTC
NA,TRBJ2-7,NA,TRBV27,CASSTGRKHIYEQYF,TGTGCCAGCAGTACGGGACGGAAACATATCTACGAGCAGTACTTC
NA,TRBJ2-7,TRBD1,TRBV27,CASSPLGQVNEQYF,TGTGCCAGCAGCCCTTTGGGACAGGTAAACGAGCAGTACTTC